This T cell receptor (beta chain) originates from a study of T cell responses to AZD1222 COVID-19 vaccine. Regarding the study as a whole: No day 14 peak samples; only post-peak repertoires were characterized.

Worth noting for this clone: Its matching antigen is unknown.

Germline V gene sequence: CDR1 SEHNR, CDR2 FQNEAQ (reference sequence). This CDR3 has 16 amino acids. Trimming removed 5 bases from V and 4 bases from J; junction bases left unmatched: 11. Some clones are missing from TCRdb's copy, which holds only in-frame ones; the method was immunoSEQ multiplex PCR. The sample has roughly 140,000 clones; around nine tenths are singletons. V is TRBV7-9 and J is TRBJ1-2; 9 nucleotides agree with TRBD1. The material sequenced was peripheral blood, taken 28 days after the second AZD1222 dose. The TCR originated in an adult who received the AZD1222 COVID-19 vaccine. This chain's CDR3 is CASSPLTGGEIYGYTF. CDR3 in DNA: TGTGCCAGCAGCCCCCTGACAGGGGGAGAGATCTATGGCTACACCTTC.